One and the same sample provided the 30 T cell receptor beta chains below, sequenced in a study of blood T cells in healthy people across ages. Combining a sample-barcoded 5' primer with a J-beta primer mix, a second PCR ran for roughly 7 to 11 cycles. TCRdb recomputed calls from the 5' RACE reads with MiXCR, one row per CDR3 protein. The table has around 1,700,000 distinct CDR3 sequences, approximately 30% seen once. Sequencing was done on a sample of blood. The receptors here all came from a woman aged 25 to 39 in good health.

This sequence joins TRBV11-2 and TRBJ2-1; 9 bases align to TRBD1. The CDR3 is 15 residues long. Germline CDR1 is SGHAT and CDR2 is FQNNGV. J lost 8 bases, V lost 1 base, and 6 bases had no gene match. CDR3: CASSLAGTGLHEQFF. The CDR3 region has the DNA TGTGCCAGCAGCTTAGCTGGGACAGGGTTGCATGAGCAGTTCTTC.

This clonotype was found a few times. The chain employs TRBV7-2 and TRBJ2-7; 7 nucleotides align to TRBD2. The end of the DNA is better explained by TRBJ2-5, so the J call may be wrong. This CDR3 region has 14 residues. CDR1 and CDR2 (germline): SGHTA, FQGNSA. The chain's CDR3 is CASSLDTSEKTQYF. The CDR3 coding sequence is TGTGCCAGCAGCTTAGATACTAGCGAGAAGACCCAGTACTTC.

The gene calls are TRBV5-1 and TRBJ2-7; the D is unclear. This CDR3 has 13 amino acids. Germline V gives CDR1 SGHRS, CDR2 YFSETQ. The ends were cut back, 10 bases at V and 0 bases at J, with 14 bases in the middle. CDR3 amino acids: CAATSPSSYEQYF. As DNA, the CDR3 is TGCGCCGCTACGAGTCCTAGCTCCTACGAGCAGTACTTC.

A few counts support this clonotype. Here the CDR3 reads CASSLERGPGAEAFF. The CDR3 region has the DNA TGTGCCAGCAGCTTAGAAAGGGGGCCTGGGGCTGAAGCTTTCTTT. The chain couples TRBV7-6 to TRBJ1-1, with TRBD1 identical over 7 bases. CDR1 is SGHVS and CDR2 is FNYEAQ in the germline V gene. This CDR3 contains 15 residues. V was clipped by 1 base and J by 6 bases; unmatched bases: 8.

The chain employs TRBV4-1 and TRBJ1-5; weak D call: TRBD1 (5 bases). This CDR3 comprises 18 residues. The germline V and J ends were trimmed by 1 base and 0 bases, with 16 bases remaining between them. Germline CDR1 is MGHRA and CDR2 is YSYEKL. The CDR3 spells CASSQGTQGLHSNQPQHF. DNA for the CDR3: TGCGCCAGCAGCCAAGGAACTCAGGGCCTGCATAGCAATCAGCCCCAGCATTTT.

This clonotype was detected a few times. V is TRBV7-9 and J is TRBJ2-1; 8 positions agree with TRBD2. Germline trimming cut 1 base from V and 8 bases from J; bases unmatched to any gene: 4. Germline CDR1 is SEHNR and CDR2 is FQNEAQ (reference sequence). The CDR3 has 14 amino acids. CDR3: CASSLVLRGDEQFF. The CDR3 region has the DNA TGTGCCAGCAGCTTAGTTTTGCGGGGGGATGAGCAGTTCTTC.

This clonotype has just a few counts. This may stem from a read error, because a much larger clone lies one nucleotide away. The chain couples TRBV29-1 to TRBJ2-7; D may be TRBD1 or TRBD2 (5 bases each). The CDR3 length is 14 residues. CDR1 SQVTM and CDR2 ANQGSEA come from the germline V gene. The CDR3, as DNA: TGCAACGCCCGGGACCGCCTGGGGGACTACGAGCAGTACTTC. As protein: CNARDRLGDYEQYF.

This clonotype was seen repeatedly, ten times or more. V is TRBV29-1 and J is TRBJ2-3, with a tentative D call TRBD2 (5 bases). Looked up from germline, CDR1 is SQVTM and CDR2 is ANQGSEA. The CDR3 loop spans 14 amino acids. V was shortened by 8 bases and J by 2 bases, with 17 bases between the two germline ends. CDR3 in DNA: TGCAGCCCCCGGAAAGCGGACCCCACAGATACGCAGTATTTT. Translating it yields CSPRKADPTDTQYF.

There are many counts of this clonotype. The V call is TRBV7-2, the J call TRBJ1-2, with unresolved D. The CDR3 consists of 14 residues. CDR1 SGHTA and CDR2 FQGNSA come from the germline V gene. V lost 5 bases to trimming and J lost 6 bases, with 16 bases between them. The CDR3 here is CASSPRRAANGYTF. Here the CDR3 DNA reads TGTGCCAGCAGCCCCCGTAGGGCTGCTAATGGCTACACCTTC.

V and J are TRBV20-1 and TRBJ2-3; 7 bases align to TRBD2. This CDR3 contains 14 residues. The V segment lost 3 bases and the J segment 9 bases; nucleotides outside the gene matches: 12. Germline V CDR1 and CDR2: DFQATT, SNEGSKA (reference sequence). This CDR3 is CSASGLAAHLTQYF. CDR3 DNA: TGCAGTGCTAGTGGTCTAGCGGCGCATCTGACGCAGTATTTT.

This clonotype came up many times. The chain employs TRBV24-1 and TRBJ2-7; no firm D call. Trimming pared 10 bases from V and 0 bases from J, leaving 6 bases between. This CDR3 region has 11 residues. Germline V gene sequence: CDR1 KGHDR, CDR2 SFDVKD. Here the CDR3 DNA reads TGTGCCACTTCAGACTCCTACGAGCAGTACTTC. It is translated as CATSDSYEQYF.

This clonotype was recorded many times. The CDR3 loop reads CASSRDTGVETQYF. CDR3 bases: TGTGCCAGCAGTCGGGACACAGGGGTAGAGACCCAGTACTTC. The gene calls are TRBV28 and TRBJ2-5, with 7 positions matching TRBD1. Germline V gene lookup returns CDR1 MDHEN and CDR2 SYDVKM. The CDR3 totals 14 residues. The junction had 7 bases not matched to a gene; V was cut back by 5 bases and J by 4 bases.

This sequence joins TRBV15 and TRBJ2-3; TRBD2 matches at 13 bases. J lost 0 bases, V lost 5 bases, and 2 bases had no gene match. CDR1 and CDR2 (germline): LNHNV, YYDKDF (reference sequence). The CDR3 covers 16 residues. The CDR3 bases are TGTGCCACCAGCGGACTAGCGGGGGAGAGCACAGATACGCAGTATTTT. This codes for CATSGLAGESTDTQYF.

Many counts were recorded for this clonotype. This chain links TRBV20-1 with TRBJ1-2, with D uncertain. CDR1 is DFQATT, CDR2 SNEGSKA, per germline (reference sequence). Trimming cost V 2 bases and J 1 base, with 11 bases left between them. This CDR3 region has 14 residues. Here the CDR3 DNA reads TGCAGTGCTAGATCGGGCAGCTATAACTATGGCTACACCTTC. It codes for CSARSGSYNYGYTF.

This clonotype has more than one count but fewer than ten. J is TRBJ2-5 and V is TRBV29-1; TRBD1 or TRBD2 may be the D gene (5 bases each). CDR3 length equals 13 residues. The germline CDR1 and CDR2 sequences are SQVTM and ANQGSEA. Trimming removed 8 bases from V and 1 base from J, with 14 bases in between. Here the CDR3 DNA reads TGCAGCTCTCGGGGACGCTTCCAAGAGACCCAGTACTTC. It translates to CSSRGRFQETQYF. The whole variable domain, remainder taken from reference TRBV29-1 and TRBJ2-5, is SAVISQKPSRDICQRGTSLTIQCQVDSQVTMMFWYRQQPGQSLTLIATANQGSEATYESGFVIDKFPISRPNLTFSTLTVSNMSPEDSSIYLCSSRGRFQETQYFGPGTRLLVL.

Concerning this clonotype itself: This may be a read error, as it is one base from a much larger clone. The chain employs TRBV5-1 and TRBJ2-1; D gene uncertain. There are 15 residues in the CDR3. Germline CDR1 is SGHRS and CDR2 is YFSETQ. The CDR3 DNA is TGCGCCGGCAGCTTGAACGGGCAGGCATACAATGAGCAGTTCTTC. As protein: CAGSLNGQAYNEQFF.

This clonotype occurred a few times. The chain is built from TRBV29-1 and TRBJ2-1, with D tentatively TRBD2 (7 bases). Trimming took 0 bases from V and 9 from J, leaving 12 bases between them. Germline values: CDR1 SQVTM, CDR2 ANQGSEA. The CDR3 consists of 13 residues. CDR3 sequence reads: CSVEDEGEGEQFF. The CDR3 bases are TGCAGCGTTGAAGACGAGGGGGAGGGTGAGCAGTTCTTC.

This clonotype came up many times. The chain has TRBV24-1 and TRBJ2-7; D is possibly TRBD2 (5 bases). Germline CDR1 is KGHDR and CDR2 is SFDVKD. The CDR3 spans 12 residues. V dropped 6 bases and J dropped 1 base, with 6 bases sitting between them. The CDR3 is CATSPGSYEQYF. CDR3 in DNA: TGTGCCACCAGTCCGGGGTCCTACGAGCAGTACTTC.

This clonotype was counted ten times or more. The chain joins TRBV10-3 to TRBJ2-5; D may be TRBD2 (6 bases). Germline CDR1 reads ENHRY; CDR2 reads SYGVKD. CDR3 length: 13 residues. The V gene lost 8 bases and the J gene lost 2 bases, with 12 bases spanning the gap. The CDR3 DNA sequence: TGTGCCATCCGTCAGGCGGGGCAAGAGACCCAGTACTTC. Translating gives CAIRQAGQETQYF.

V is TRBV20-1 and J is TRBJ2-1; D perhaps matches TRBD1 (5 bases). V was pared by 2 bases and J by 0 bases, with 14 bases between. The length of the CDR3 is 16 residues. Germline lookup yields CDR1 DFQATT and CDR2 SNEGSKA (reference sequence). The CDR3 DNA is TGCAGTGCTAGATCTTTTAGGGGTGGCTCCTACAATGAGCAGTTCTTC. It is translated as CSARSFRGGSYNEQFF.

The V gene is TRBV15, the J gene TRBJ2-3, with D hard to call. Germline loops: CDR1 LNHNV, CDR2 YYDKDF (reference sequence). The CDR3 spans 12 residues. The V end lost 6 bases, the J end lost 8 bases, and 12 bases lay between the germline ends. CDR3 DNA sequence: TGTGCCACCAGGGGTCCTGGTGGTACGCAGTATTTT. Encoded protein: CATRGPGGTQYF.

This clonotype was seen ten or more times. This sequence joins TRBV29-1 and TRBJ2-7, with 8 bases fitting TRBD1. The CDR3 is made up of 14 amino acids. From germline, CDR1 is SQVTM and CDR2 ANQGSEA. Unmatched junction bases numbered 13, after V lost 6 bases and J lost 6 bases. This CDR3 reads CSVVPVDRGSEQYF. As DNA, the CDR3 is TGCAGCGTCGTGCCCGTCGACAGGGGAAGCGAGCAGTACTTC.

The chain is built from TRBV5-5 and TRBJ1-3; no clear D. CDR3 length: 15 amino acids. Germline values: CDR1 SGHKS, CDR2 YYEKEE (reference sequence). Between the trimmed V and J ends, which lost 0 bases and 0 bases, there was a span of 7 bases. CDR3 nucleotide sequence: TGTGCCAGCAGCTTGGGGGCCGGCTCTGGAAACACCATATATTTT. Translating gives CASSLGAGSGNTIYF.

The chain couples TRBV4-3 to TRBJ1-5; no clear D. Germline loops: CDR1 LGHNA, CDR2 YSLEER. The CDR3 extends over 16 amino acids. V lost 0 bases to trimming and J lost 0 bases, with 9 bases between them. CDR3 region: CASSQEPGGSNQPQHF. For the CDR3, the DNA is TGCGCCAGCAGCCAAGAACCGGGCGGTAGCAATCAGCCCCAGCATTTT.

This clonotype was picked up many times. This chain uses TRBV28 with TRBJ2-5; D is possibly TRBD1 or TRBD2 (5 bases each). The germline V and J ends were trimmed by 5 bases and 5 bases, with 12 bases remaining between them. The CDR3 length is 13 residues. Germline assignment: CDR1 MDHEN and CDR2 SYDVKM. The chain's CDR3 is CASSRGAEETQYF. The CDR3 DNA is TGTGCCAGCAGTAGAGGGGCGGAGGAGACCCAGTACTTC.

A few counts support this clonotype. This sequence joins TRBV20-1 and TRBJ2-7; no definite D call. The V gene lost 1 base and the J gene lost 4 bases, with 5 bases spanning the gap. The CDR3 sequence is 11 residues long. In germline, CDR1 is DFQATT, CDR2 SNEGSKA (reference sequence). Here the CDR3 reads CSARAPYEQYF. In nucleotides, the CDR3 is TGCAGTGCTAGAGCGCCTTACGAGCAGTACTTC.

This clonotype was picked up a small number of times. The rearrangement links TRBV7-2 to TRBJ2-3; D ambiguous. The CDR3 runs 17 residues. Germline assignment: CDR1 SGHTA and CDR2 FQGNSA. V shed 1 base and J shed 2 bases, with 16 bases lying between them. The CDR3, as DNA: TGTGCCAGCAGCTTAGAGTTATTTGCTGGTCACACAGATACGCAGTATTTT. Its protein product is CASSLELFAGHTDTQYF.

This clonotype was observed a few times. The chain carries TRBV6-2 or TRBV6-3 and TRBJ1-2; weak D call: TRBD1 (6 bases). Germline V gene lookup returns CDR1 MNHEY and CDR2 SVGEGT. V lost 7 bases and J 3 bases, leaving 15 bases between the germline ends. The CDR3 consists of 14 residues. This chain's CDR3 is CASNVRDKYYGYTF. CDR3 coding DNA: TGTGCCAGCAATGTCCGGGACAAGTACTATGGCTACACCTTC.

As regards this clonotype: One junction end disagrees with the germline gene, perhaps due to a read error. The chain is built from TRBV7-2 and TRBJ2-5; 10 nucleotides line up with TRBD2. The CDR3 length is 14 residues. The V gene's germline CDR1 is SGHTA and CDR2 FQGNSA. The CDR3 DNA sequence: TGCGCCAGCAACGCGAGCGGGAGGGGGGAGACCCAGTACTTC. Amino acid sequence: CASNASGRGETQYF.

CDR3 coding DNA: TGTGCCAGCCAAAGGGGGAATCAGCCCCAGCATTTT. As protein: CASQRGNQPQHF. This chain links TRBV28 with TRBJ1-5; D possibly corresponds to TRBD1 (6 bases). The CDR3 contains 12 residues. Between the trimmed V and J ends, which lost 8 bases and 4 bases, there was a span of 9 bases. Germline CDR1 MDHEN, CDR2 SYDVKM.